This T cell receptor (beta chain) was identified in a study of blood T cell repertoires in COVID-19. V was clipped by 6 bases and J by 0 bases, with 12 bases between them. CDR3 length: 15 residues. The germline CDR1 and CDR2 sequences are MGHDK and SYGVNS. Assay: immunoSEQ multiplex PCR; the TCRdb copy retains only in-frame clones and omits some. The table shows 150,000 or so clones, with about 83% occurring only once. The clonotype comes from a woman aged 60 to 75 with COVID-19, enrolled during active disease. The chain carries TRBV25-1 and TRBJ1-3; tentative D call: TRBD1 (5 bases). The sequencing input was peripheral blood. CDR3 in amino acids: CASSDPDSSGNTIYF. CDR3 nucleotides: TGTGCCAGCAGCGATCCAGACAGCTCTGGAAACACCATATATTTT.